Each of the 29 T cell receptor beta chains below was sequenced from the same sample in a study of cytomegalovirus exposure and HLA in healthy donors. Using immunoSEQ multiplex PCR, the repertoire was profiled, and TCRdb retains in-frame clones only, with some absent. The table includes 95,000 to 120,000 clones, around 85% detected once. Specimen: PBMCs. These receptors were collected from a young woman in good health and CMV-seronegative.

This chain links TRBV7-3 with TRBJ1-1; possible D gene TRBD1, 5 bases. V was shortened by 1 base and J by 6 bases, with 9 bases between the two germline ends. The CDR3 consists of 13 residues. Per the germline V gene, CDR1 is SGHTA and CDR2 is FQGTGA. Written as DNA, the CDR3 is TGTGCCAGCAGCTTAATCAGGGCCTCTGAAGCTTTCTTT. Its translation is CASSLIRASEAFF.

The chain employs TRBV5-1 and TRBJ1-1, with a tentative D call TRBD1 (6 bases). The CDR3 consists of 17 residues. CDR1 is SGHRS and CDR2 is YFSETQ in the germline V gene. V was pared by 5 bases and J by 1 base, with 21 bases between. For the CDR3, the DNA is TGCGCCAGCAGATTCAGGGGCAGCGGCAGGACGAACACTGAAGCTTTCTTT. Translation: CASRFRGSGRTNTEAFF.

The chain couples TRBV29-1 to TRBJ2-2; TRBD1 aligns across 8 bases. Germline loops: CDR1 SQVTM, CDR2 ANQGSEA. CDR3 length: 14 amino acids. The J segment lost 2 bases and the V segment lost 6 bases, leaving 5 bases of the junction unmatched. CDR3 in amino acids: CSVRDRGNTGELFF. CDR3 DNA sequence: TGCAGCGTGAGAGACAGGGGCAACACCGGGGAGCTGTTTTTT.

The V and J genes are TRBV18 and TRBJ2-7, with TRBD2 matching over 10 bases. V shed 3 bases and J 2 bases; nucleotides not matched to a gene: 4. Germline V gene sequence: CDR1 KGHSH, CDR2 LQKENI. The CDR3 contains 15 residues. The CDR3 here is CASSPSGGAAYEQYF. The DNA for the CDR3 is TGTGCCAGCTCACCGAGCGGGGGGGCCGCCTACGAGCAGTACTTC. Supplemented by reference TRBV18 and TRBJ2-7, the full variable domain reads NAGVMQNPRHLVRRRGQEARLRCSPMKGHSHVYWYRQLPEEGLKFMVYLQKENIIDESGMPKERFSAEFPKEGPSILRIQQVVRGDSAAYFCASSPSGGAAYEQYFGPGTRLTVT.

This clone was detected only a few times. V gene TRBV5-4 combines with J gene TRBJ1-2; D is undetermined. V gave up 0 bases and J gave up 5 bases, with 23 bases separating them. This CDR3 comprises 18 residues. CDR1 is SGHNT, CDR2 YYREEE, per germline (reference sequence). The CDR3 region has the DNA TGTGCCAGCAGCTTGGGGCCGTGGAATCTGGGCCTCAGTTATGGCTACACCTTC. Its translation is CASSLGPWNLGLSYGYTF.

A few counts support this clone. The V and J genes are TRBV14 and TRBJ1-6; possibly TRBD1 for D (6 bases). The CDR3 is 16 amino acids. Trimming shortened V by 1 base and J by 4 bases, and 11 bases separated the two germline ends. From germline, CDR1 is SGHDN and CDR2 FVKESK. The CDR3 reads CASSQAGQQYNSPLHF. The CDR3 bases are TGTGCCAGCAGCCAAGCAGGACAGCAATATAATTCACCCCTCCACTTT.

This chain uses TRBV14 with TRBJ2-7; D is unresolved. The CDR3 spans 15 residues. The V gene's germline CDR1 is SGHDN and CDR2 FVKESK. Trimming cost V 5 bases and J 2 bases, with 16 bases left between them. CDR3 in amino acids: CASSSQDNGAYEQYF. DNA for the CDR3: TGTGCCAGCAGCAGCCAAGATAACGGAGCCTACGAGCAGTACTTC.

The V call is TRBV6-6, the J call TRBJ1-6, with a possible D match to TRBD1 (5 bases). V dropped 0 bases and J dropped 6 bases, with 9 bases sitting between them. There are 15 residues in the CDR3. Germline CDR1 is MNHNY and CDR2 is SVGAGI (reference sequence). The CDR3 spells CASSYSRGPNSPLHF. CDR3 nucleotide sequence: TGTGCCAGCAGTTACTCAAGGGGCCCTAATTCACCCCTCCACTTT.

The V gene is TRBV6-5, the J gene TRBJ2-7; 7 bases are a match to TRBD1. CDR1 and CDR2 (germline): MNHEY, SVGAGI. Losses at the gene ends were 0 bases for V and 1 base for J; bases not matched to a gene: 3. This CDR3 is built from 15 residues. Here the CDR3 DNA reads TGTGCCAGCAGTTACTCGGGACAGCTTTCCTACGAGCAGTACTTC. It yields the protein CASSYSGQLSYEQYF.

This chain uses TRBV5-1 with TRBJ2-2, with D perhaps matching TRBD1 (5 bases). Germline CDR1 SGHRS, CDR2 YFSETQ. This CDR3 comprises 15 residues. The ends were cut back, 0 bases at V and 3 bases at J, with 9 bases in the middle. The CDR3 nucleotides are TGCGCCAGCAGCTTGGTTGCAGGGTACACCGGGGAGCTGTTTTTT. Its translation is CASSLVAGYTGELFF.

The table lists this clone with a count of one. The J gene is TRBJ2-1, the V gene TRBV27; TRBD1 agrees at 9 bases. J gave up 7 bases and V 2 bases, and 0 bases lay outside the gene matches. CDR3 length: 13 residues. In germline, CDR1 is MNHEY, CDR2 SMNVEV (reference sequence). This CDR3 is CASSLGTGNEQFF. CDR3 in DNA: TGTGCCAGCAGTTTAGGGACAGGGAATGAGCAGTTCTTC.

The chain employs TRBV29-1 and TRBJ1-1; no clear D gene. The CDR3 totals 13 residues. CDR1 is SQVTM, CDR2 ANQGSEA, per germline. CDR3 DNA sequence: TGCAGTTGTCTCAGATCCGCCGACACTGAAGCTTTCTTT. This sequence encodes CSCLRSADTEAFF.

The V gene is TRBV5-4, the J gene TRBJ1-1, with 8 bases identical to TRBD1. Germline CDR1 SGHNT, CDR2 YYREEE (reference sequence). The CDR3 extends over 15 amino acids. Losses at the gene ends were 1 base for V and 3 bases for J; bases not matched to a gene: 5. CDR3 bases: TGTGCCAGCAGCTTGATTGGACAGGGTGACACTGAAGCTTTCTTT. This translates into CASSLIGQGDTEAFF.

The V gene is TRBV9, the J gene TRBJ1-2, with a possible D match to TRBD1 (6 bases). Germline CDR1 SGDLS, CDR2 YYNGEE. The V and J ends lost 4 bases and 4 bases respectively, with 23 bases between them. The CDR3 length is 17 residues. CDR3 loop: CASSHSPGEARLYGYTF. Written as DNA, the CDR3 is TGTGCCAGCAGCCATTCCCCAGGGGAAGCCCGTCTCTATGGCTACACCTTC.

Concerning this clone: This sample also contains other DNA sequences that code for the same CDR3. This chain connects TRBV10-3 to TRBJ2-7, with TRBD1 matching over 10 bases. This CDR3 is 14 amino acids long. Per the germline V gene, CDR1 is ENHRY and CDR2 is SYGVKD. Trimming took 4 bases from V and 2 from J; bases not matched to a gene: 2. CDR3 amino acids: CAISVGQGAYEQYF. As DNA, the CDR3 is TGTGCCATCAGTGTTGGACAGGGGGCCTACGAGCAGTACTTC.

This chain uses TRBV27 with TRBJ2-4, with D possibly being TRBD2 (5 bases). Trimming shortened V by 5 bases and J by 3 bases, and 14 bases separated the two germline ends. This CDR3 has 15 amino acids. CDR1 is MNHEY, CDR2 SMNVEV, per germline (reference sequence). CDR3 region: CASSPDRGYKNIQYF. In nucleotides, the CDR3 is TGTGCCAGCAGTCCGGACCGGGGTTACAAAAACATTCAGTACTTC.

The chain carries TRBV7-3 and TRBJ2-6, with a weak D call TRBD2 (6 bases). Germline V lookup: CDR1 SGHTA, CDR2 FQGTGA. V was shortened by 6 bases and J by 0 bases, with 15 bases between the two germline ends. The CDR3 has 17 residues. The CDR3 reads CASRLGGKSSGANVLTF. CDR3 bases: TGTGCCAGCAGGTTGGGGGGTAAATCCTCTGGGGCCAACGTCCTGACTTTC.

Only one count was recorded for this clone. The chain couples TRBV4-1 to TRBJ1-2; D gene uncertain. Between the trimmed V and J ends, which lost 0 bases and 8 bases, there was a span of 13 bases. CDR1 and CDR2 (germline): MGHRA, YSYEKL. The CDR3 is 14 amino acids. The CDR3 DNA follows: TGCGCCAGCAGCCAAGATCCTAAGGCAGGAGGCTACACCTTC. Protein: CASSQDPKAGGYTF.

This clone was seen only once. This chain joins TRBV7-2 and TRBJ2-1, with 9 positions matching TRBD2. V lost 2 bases and J lost 6; bases outside the gene matches: 5. Germline CDR1 reads SGHTA; CDR2 reads FQGNSA. The CDR3 totals 15 residues. DNA for the CDR3: TGTGCCAGCAGCTTATCCGGCGGGGGGGCCAATGAGCAGTTCTTC. Amino acid sequence: CASSLSGGGANEQFF.

The chain is built from TRBV6-6 and TRBJ1-2; 8 bases agree with TRBD1. J gave up 2 bases and V 6 bases, and 2 bases lay outside the gene matches. The CDR3 is 13 residues long. CDR1 is MNHNY, CDR2 SVGAGI, per germline (reference sequence). DNA for the CDR3: TGTGCCAGCAGACAGGGGGACAACTATGGCTACACCTTC. Protein product: CASRQGDNYGYTF.

This sequence joins TRBV2 and TRBJ2-5; 9 bases align to TRBD2. Looked up from germline, CDR1 is SNHLY and CDR2 is FYNNEI. This CDR3 region has 15 residues. After removal of 2 bases from V and 4 bases from J, the junction contained 5 bases not matched to a gene. The CDR3 region has the DNA TGTGCCAGCAGTGAATTATTGGGACTAGCAGAGACCCAGTACTTC. This translates into CASSELLGLAETQYF.

The chain couples TRBV2 to TRBJ2-7; 10 nucleotides line up with TRBD1. There are 14 residues in the CDR3. The V gene's germline CDR1 is SNHLY and CDR2 FYNNEI. Trimming at V came to 6 bases and at J to 5 bases, leaving 7 bases not matched to a gene. The CDR3 reads CASSLGQGINEQYF. The CDR3 bases are TGTGCCAGCAGCCTGGGACAGGGGATTAACGAGCAGTACTTC.

The V gene is TRBV4-1, the J gene TRBJ1-2; a weak D match, TRBD1 (6 bases). V lost 3 bases, J lost 4 bases, and 9 bases lay in between. The CDR3 totals 13 residues. CDR1 and CDR2 (germline): MGHRA, YSYEKL. The CDR3 coding sequence is TGCGCCAGCAGCCAGGGGGCGAGCTATGGCTACACCTTC. This encodes CASSQGASYGYTF.

This clone was counted a single time. J is TRBJ2-5 and V is TRBV5-1, with 7 nucleotides matching TRBD1. V trimming: 4 bases; J trimming: 1 base; junction bases outside the gene matches: 4. The CDR3 consists of 14 residues. Germline V gene data show CDR1 as SGHRS and CDR2 as YFSETQ. For the CDR3, the DNA is TGCGCCAGCAGCATCCGGGACAGCCAAGAGACCCAGTACTTC. Its protein is CASSIRDSQETQYF.

V usage is TRBV2 and J usage is TRBJ1-1; tentative D call: TRBD1 (6 bases). The CDR3 has 12 amino acids. V lost 7 bases to trimming and J lost 4 bases, with 10 bases between them. The germline CDR1 and CDR2 sequences are SNHLY and FYNNEI. The CDR3 sequence is CASIGTLTEAFF. The CDR3 DNA follows: TGTGCCAGCATTGGGACACTCACTGAAGCTTTCTTT.

CDR3 DNA: TGTGCCAGCAGCTCCCAGCAGGGAAGGGACTACAATGAGCAGTTCTTC. Its translation: CASSSQQGRDYNEQFF. The chain links TRBV7-9 to TRBJ2-1, with D perhaps matching TRBD1 (5 bases). Germline V gives CDR1 SEHNR, CDR2 FQNEAQ (reference sequence). The V end was cut by 4 bases, the J end by 3 bases, with 16 bases between. The CDR3 totals 16 residues.

V usage is TRBV30 and J usage is TRBJ1-2; 7 nucleotides align to TRBD1. There are 16 residues in the CDR3. V lost 3 bases and J lost 5; bases outside the gene matches: 15. Germline V CDR1 and CDR2: GTSNPN, SVGIG (reference sequence). The CDR3 region is CAWRAPPRQGPYGYTF. The CDR3 DNA reads as TGTGCCTGGAGAGCGCCCCCTCGACAGGGTCCGTATGGCTACACCTTC.

The chain is built from TRBV6-5 and TRBJ2-7; D not certain. The CDR3 contains 12 residues. CDR1 is MNHEY, CDR2 SVGAGI, per germline. Deletions cut 10 bases from V and 1 base from J, with 11 bases between. This CDR3 reads CATVAASYEQYF. The DNA for the CDR3 is TGTGCCACCGTGGCGGCGTCCTACGAGCAGTACTTC.

This clone was seen only a few times. The CDR3 region is CASSQGLAGPSYEQYF. The CDR3 DNA sequence: TGCGCCAGCAGCCAAGGACTAGCGGGGCCCTCCTACGAGCAGTACTTC. This rearrangement joins TRBV4-1 to TRBJ2-7; 11 bases align to TRBD2. This CDR3 comprises 16 residues. Germline values: CDR1 MGHRA, CDR2 YSYEKL. V was pared by 1 base and J by 0 bases, with 2 bases of the junction left unmatched.